Below, 23 T cell receptor beta chains from the same sample are listed, as sequenced in a study of OX40 agonist ivuxolimab in advanced cancers. Library preparation employed the immunoSEQ multiplex PCR assay. TCRdb took this table from immuneACCESS and kept in-frame rearrangements with V and J called. Such tables lack part of the clones; where checked against another copy, unresolved V genes explain under half of the gap, and the rest is unexplained. For this sample the table gives some 6,000 clones, of which around 81% were detected only once. The top ten constitute 20% to 25% of the sample. The sequencing used CD4+ or CD8+ T cells sorted from blood, collected in a trial of the OX40 agonist ivuxolimab. The receptor set was obtained from an adult with an advanced solid tumor such as melanoma, head and neck, liver or kidney cancer.

The chain combines TRBV5-1 with TRBJ2-7; D tentatively reads TRBD1 or TRBD2 (5 bases each). The CDR3 is made up of 14 amino acids. Trimming cost V 3 bases and J 3 bases, with 13 bases left between them. Germline CDR1 is SGHRS and CDR2 is YFSETQ. Written as DNA, the CDR3 is TGCGCCAGCAGCTACGGGGCGGATAACTACGAGCAGTACTTC. Residues: CASSYGADNYEQYF.

Judged by abundance, this clone is medium-sized. The J gene is TRBJ1-4, the V gene TRBV28; D is unresolved. The CDR3 consists of 15 residues. V lost 7 bases to trimming and J lost 0 bases, with 12 bases between them. Per germline, CDR1 MDHEN and CDR2 SYDVKM. The CDR3 loop is CASTPFMATNEKLFF. Here the CDR3 DNA reads TGTGCCAGCACTCCTTTTATGGCAACTAATGAAAAACTGTTTTTT.

The chain has TRBV4-3 and TRBJ2-3; D remains unclear. Germline V gene sequence: CDR1 LGHNA, CDR2 YSLEER. This CDR3 is built from 16 residues. V was shortened by 0 bases and J by 4 bases, with 14 bases between the two germline ends. The DNA for the CDR3 is TGCGCCAGCAGCCAAGATGCGAGCAATGGGGCAGATACGCAGTATTTT. Its protein product is CASSQDASNGADTQYF.

The chain employs TRBV19 and TRBJ2-2; 12 positions match TRBD2. The J segment lost 1 base and the V segment lost 6 bases, leaving 3 bases of the junction unmatched. This CDR3 is 16 amino acids long. Germline CDR1 is LNHDA and CDR2 is SQIVND (reference sequence). The CDR3: CASRASGGVNTGELFF. For the CDR3, the DNA is TGTGCCAGTAGGGCTAGCGGGGGGGTGAACACCGGGGAGCTGTTTTTT. The full variable domain, in which reference TRBV19 and TRBJ2-2 provide the parts outside the CDR3, is DGGITQSPKYLFRKEGQNVTLSCEQNLNHDAMYWYRQDPGQGLRLIYYSQIVNDFQKGDIAEGYSVSREKKESFPLTVTSAQKNPTAFYLCASRASGGVNTGELFFGEGSRLTVL.

The J gene is TRBJ2-3, the V gene TRBV12-5; D might be TRBD1 (6 bases). The CDR3 contains 17 residues. Germline lookup yields CDR1 LGHNT and CDR2 FRNRAP. Trimming pared 3 bases from V and 0 bases from J, leaving 16 bases between. In DNA, the CDR3 is TGTGCTAGTGGTTTTGCGACAGGTACTTCTAGCACAGATACGCAGTATTTT. It translates to CASGFATGTSSTDTQYF.

This clone was observed once. The rearrangement links TRBV4-2 to TRBJ2-1; D ambiguous. The ends were cut back, 6 bases at V and 6 bases at J, with 9 bases in the middle. The CDR3 runs 12 residues. The V gene's germline CDR1 is LGHNA and CDR2 YNFKEQ. As DNA, the CDR3 is TGTGCCAGCAGTCACAGCAGCAATGAGCAGTTCTTC. Protein sequence: CASSHSSNEQFF.

The CDR3 is CASSSGREYYGYTF. DNA of the CDR3: TGTGCCAGCAGCTCGGGGAGGGAATATTATGGCTACACCTTC. This rearrangement joins TRBV7-2 to TRBJ1-2; no definite D call. The CDR3 loop spans 14 amino acids. V lost 4 bases and J lost 5, with 14 bases in between. CDR1 SGHTA and CDR2 FQGNSA come from the germline V gene. Based on the CDR3 plus reference TRBV7-2 and TRBJ1-2, the full variable domain is GAGVSQSPSNKVTEKGKDVELRCDPISGHTALYWYRQSLGQGLEFLIYFQGNSAPDKSGLPSDRFSAERTGGSVSTLTIQRTQQEDSAVYLCASSSGREYYGYTFGSGTRLTVV.

This chain connects TRBV6-6 to TRBJ2-1; 11 bases are a match to TRBD2. Germline assignment: CDR1 MNHNY and CDR2 SVGAGI (reference sequence). The length of the CDR3 is 15 residues. Trimming took 5 bases from V and 2 from J; bases not matched to a gene: 2. The CDR3 loop reads CASSTSGGPYNEQFF. The CDR3 nucleotides are TGTGCCAGCAGTACTAGCGGGGGTCCCTACAATGAGCAGTTCTTC.

The J gene is TRBJ1-1, the V gene TRBV18; no firm D call. The CDR3 consists of 13 residues. Per the germline V gene, CDR1 is KGHSH and CDR2 is LQKENI. The V gene lost 0 bases and the J gene lost 5 bases, with 7 bases spanning the gap. For the CDR3, the DNA is TGTGCCAGCTCACCACCAGGGAGTACTGAAGCTTTCTTT. Protein product: CASSPPGSTEAFF. Variable domain in full (rest from reference TRBV18 and TRBJ1-1): NAGVMQNPRHLVRRRGQEARLRCSPMKGHSHVYWYRQLPEEGLKFMVYLQKENIIDESGMPKERFSAEFPKEGPSILRIQQVVRGDSAAYFCASSPPGSTEAFFGQGTRLTVV.

This sequence joins TRBV19 and TRBJ2-3, with 7 bases aligning to TRBD1. This CDR3 has 21 residues. Germline loops: CDR1 LNHDA, CDR2 SQIVND (reference sequence). Losses at the gene ends were 3 bases for V and 2 bases for J; bases not matched to a gene: 23. The CDR3 DNA follows: TGTGCCAGTAGTATGAGGGGTCAAACATACAGGGGAGCCGACTTCACAGATACGCAGTATTTT. Protein: CASSMRGQTYRGADFTDTQYF. The variable domain in full, with the rest retrieved from reference TRBV19 and TRBJ2-3, is DGGITQSPKYLFRKEGQNVTLSCEQNLNHDAMYWYRQDPGQGLRLIYYSQIVNDFQKGDIAEGYSVSREKKESFPLTVTSAQKNPTAFYLCASSMRGQTYRGADFTDTQYFGPGTRLTVL.

A single count supports this clone. V usage is TRBV5-1 and J usage is TRBJ2-5; tentatively, D is TRBD1 or TRBD2 (6 bases each). V lost 4 bases to trimming and J lost 1 base, with 20 bases between them. The CDR3 length is 17 residues. CDR1 is SGHRS and CDR2 is YFSETQ in the germline V gene. The CDR3 DNA reads TGCGCCAGCAGCCGATCCGGGGGCGGGGCCCTCCAAGAGACCCAGTACTTC. Translated, it gives CASSRSGGGALQETQYF. Looking up the rest from reference TRBV5-1 and TRBJ2-5 gives the full variable domain: KAGVTQTPRYLIKTRGQQVTLSCSPISGHRSVSWYQQTPGQGLQFLFEYFSETQRNKGNFPGRFSGRQFSNSRSEMNVSTLELGDSALYLCASSRSGGGALQETQYFGPGTRLLVL.

Only one count was recorded for this clone. The rearrangement links TRBV28 to TRBJ1-5, with D hard to call. Germline V lookup: CDR1 MDHEN, CDR2 SYDVKM. The CDR3 has 13 residues. The V and J ends lost 3 bases and 2 bases respectively, with 5 bases between them. The CDR3 region is CASSFIGNQPQHF. The CDR3 nucleotides read TGTGCCAGCAGTTTTATCGGCAATCAGCCCCAGCATTTT.

This clone was detected once. This chain joins TRBV7-9 and TRBJ1-3; 11 nucleotides line up with TRBD1. The V gene end was trimmed by 4 bases and the J gene end by 0 bases; junction bases not matched to a gene: 8. The CDR3 runs to 18 residues. Per the germline V gene, CDR1 is SEHNR and CDR2 is FQNEAQ (reference sequence). In DNA, the CDR3 is TGTGCCAGCAGCTGGACCGGGACAGGGGGTTCCTCTGGAAACACCATATATTTT. Encoded protein: CASSWTGTGGSSGNTIYF.

The chain recombines TRBV19 with TRBJ1-3; D unresolved. Germline V gene sequence: CDR1 LNHDA, CDR2 SQIVND (reference sequence). The CDR3 runs to 17 residues. V lost 3 bases, J lost 0 bases, and 15 bases lay in between. The CDR3 protein is CASSISLQTDSGNTIYF. The CDR3 region has the DNA TGTGCCAGTAGTATCTCGCTTCAGACGGACTCTGGAAACACCATATATTTT.

This clone came up once. The chain carries TRBV13 and TRBJ2-7; D might be TRBD1 (6 bases). V lost 2 bases and J 3 bases, leaving 11 bases between the germline ends. Germline lookup yields CDR1 PRHDT and CDR2 FYEKMQ (reference sequence). This CDR3 has 14 residues. This CDR3 reads CASSLSDRIYEQYF. CDR3 in DNA: TGTGCCAGCAGCTTAAGCGACAGGATCTACGAGCAGTACTTC.

This sequence joins TRBV30 and TRBJ2-7; 10 nucleotides line up with TRBD1. This CDR3 comprises 14 residues. Germline-derived CDR1 and CDR2 are GTSNPN and SVGIG (reference sequence). V was clipped by 2 bases and J by 3 bases; unmatched bases: 4. CDR3 sequence reads: CAWSPGQGDYEQYF. The CDR3 DNA follows: TGTGCCTGGAGTCCCGGACAGGGGGACTACGAGCAGTACTTC. The full variable domain, its missing parts supplied by reference TRBV30 and TRBJ2-7, is SQTIHQWPATLVQPVGSPLSLECTVEGTSNPNLYWYRQAAGRGLQLLFYSVGIGQISSEVPQNLSASRPQDRQFILSSKKLLLSDSGFYLCAWSPGQGDYEQYFGPGTRLTVT.

This clone has just one count. The chain has TRBV5-6 and TRBJ2-7; D is unresolved. The CDR3 consists of 12 residues. In germline, CDR1 is SGHDT, CDR2 YYEEEE. V gave up 2 bases and J gave up 2 bases, with 5 bases separating them. The CDR3 region is CASSFTPYEQYF. The CDR3 coding sequence is TGTGCCAGCAGCTTTACACCCTACGAGCAGTACTTC.

The genes are TRBV29-1 and TRBJ1-3, with D possibly being TRBD1 (6 bases). Germline CDR1 reads SQVTM; CDR2 reads ANQGSEA. Deletions cut 7 bases from V and 0 bases from J, with 16 bases between. This CDR3 spans 15 amino acids. The chain's CDR3 is CSAGADRNSGNTIYF. DNA for the CDR3: TGCAGCGCTGGGGCCGACAGGAACTCTGGAAACACCATATATTTT.

The chain uses TRBV5-1 and TRBJ1-2, with 7 bases fitting TRBD1. The CDR3 is made up of 12 amino acids. Trimming at V came to 6 bases and at J to 7 bases, leaving 6 bases not matched to a gene. CDR1 is SGHRS and CDR2 is YFSETQ in the germline V gene. DNA for the CDR3: TGCGCCAGCACCCCGGACAGGACTGGCTACACCTTC. This codes for CASTPDRTGYTF.

This rearrangement joins TRBV25-1 to TRBJ2-7; D is unclear. Germline CDR1 reads MGHDK; CDR2 reads SYGVNS. V was pared by 4 bases and J by 7 bases, with 8 bases between. The CDR3 is 11 amino acids. The CDR3 DNA follows: TGTGCCAGCAGTGGGGCCGGAGAGCAGTACTTC. This sequence encodes CASSGAGEQYF.

The gene calls are TRBV6-4 and TRBJ2-3, with 7 bases fitting TRBD2. Germline CDR1 is MRHNA and CDR2 is SNTAGT. V dropped 2 bases and J dropped 7; count of bases not matched to a gene: 9. This CDR3 comprises 15 residues. The CDR3 sequence is CASSDETSRGNTQYF. The CDR3, as DNA: TGTGCCAGCAGTGACGAGACTAGCCGAGGAAATACGCAGTATTTT.

The chain is built from TRBV6-1 and TRBJ1-2; possibly TRBD1 for D (6 bases). CDR3 size: 10 residues. The V gene's germline CDR1 is MNHNS and CDR2 SASEGT. Trimming cost V 8 bases and J 7 bases, with 8 bases left between them. The CDR3 DNA reads TGTGCCAGCGGAGGGGGTGGCTACACCTTC. This gives the protein CASGGGGYTF.

This clone was seen once. The chain carries TRBV7-9 and TRBJ1-2, with TRBD1 matching 12 bases. The CDR3 totals 15 residues. Germline-derived CDR1 and CDR2 are SEHNR and FQNEAQ (reference sequence). J lost 6 bases, V lost 2 bases, and 4 bases had no gene match. This CDR3 reads CASSLSGQGADGYTF. The CDR3 DNA reads TGTGCCAGCAGCTTATCGGGACAGGGGGCTGATGGCTACACCTTC.